These 21 T cell receptor beta chains share one sample of origin, sequenced in a study of blood T cell repertoires in COVID-19. The table came from immunoSEQ multiplex PCR; TCRdb's copy has only in-frame clones and leaves some out. The sample has about 240,000 clones, roughly four fifths seen once. Material: peripheral blood. Source of these receptors: a woman older than 75 with acute or convalescent COVID-19.

The gene calls are TRBV27 and TRBJ1-2; D perhaps matches TRBD1 (6 bases). CDR1 is MNHEY and CDR2 is SMNVEV in the germline V gene (reference sequence). The V end was cut by 8 bases, the J end by 4 bases, with 20 bases between. This CDR3 region has 15 residues. CDR3 sequence reads: CASSYVPGEVYGYTF. CDR3 nucleotides: TGTGCCAGCTCTTATGTCCCAGGGGAAGTCTATGGCTACACCTTC.

The CDR3 region has the DNA TGCGCCAGCAGCTCCGGGGGCGGGGGCTCTGTTGAAGCTTTCTTT. It translates to CASSSGGGGSVEAFF. V is TRBV5-1 and J is TRBJ1-1; D perhaps matches TRBD1 (6 bases). Per germline, CDR1 SGHRS and CDR2 YFSETQ. This CDR3 contains 15 residues. The germline V and J ends were trimmed by 3 bases and 7 bases, with 19 bases remaining between them.

V and J are TRBV5-1 and TRBJ2-5; 12 positions match TRBD2. Trimming at V came to 4 bases and at J to 5 bases, leaving 15 bases not matched to a gene. Germline V gene sequence: CDR1 SGHRS, CDR2 YFSETQ. CDR3 length: 18 residues. The CDR3 protein is CASSPSWRLAGAGETQYF. CDR3 DNA: TGCGCCAGCAGCCCCTCTTGGCGACTAGCGGGGGCCGGGGAGACCCAGTACTTC.

In DNA, the CDR3 is TGTGCCATCAGTGAGGGCGGGGGGTCCCCAGATACGCAGTATTTT. Amino acid sequence: CAISEGGGSPDTQYF. This chain connects TRBV10-3 to TRBJ2-3; 8 nucleotides line up with TRBD2. CDR3 length: 15 amino acids. Germline CDR1 ENHRY, CDR2 SYGVKD. Germline trimming cut 2 bases from V and 4 bases from J; bases unmatched to any gene: 5.

This clone was detected once. The chain combines TRBV2 with TRBJ1-3; D is uncertain. V was pared by 5 bases and J by 3 bases, with 17 bases between. Germline CDR1 is SNHLY and CDR2 is FYNNEI. This CDR3 contains 16 residues. CDR3 in amino acids: CASSLRAPAVGNTIYF. CDR3 nucleotide sequence: TGTGCCAGCAGTCTGAGGGCCCCGGCGGTTGGAAACACCATATATTTT.

The rearrangement uses TRBV6-5 and TRBJ1-4; 7 bases agree with TRBD1. The CDR3 spans 15 residues. J was trimmed by 5 bases and V by 5 bases; bases with no gene match: 8. Germline V lookup: CDR1 MNHEY, CDR2 SVGAGI. The DNA of the CDR3 is TGTGCCAGCAGTCCCTCGGGGACAGCGAATGAAAAACTGTTTTTT. Its translation: CASSPSGTANEKLFF.

This rearrangement joins TRBV7-2 to TRBJ1-2; no firm D call. V was trimmed by 4 bases and J by 8 bases, leaving 26 bases between them. This CDR3 comprises 17 residues. Germline V lookup: CDR1 SGHTA, CDR2 FQGNSA. CDR3 nucleotide sequence: TGTGCCAGCAGCTCCACACCCGGGATTCCTTCGCGAGACGGCTACACCTTC. Translating it yields CASSSTPGIPSRDGYTF.

The chain employs TRBV7-2 and TRBJ1-4; D is unclear. V dropped 5 bases and J dropped 8 bases, with 15 bases sitting between them. CDR1 is SGHTA and CDR2 is FQGNSA in the germline V gene. The CDR3 is 14 residues long. The CDR3 protein is CASSPRMRGEKLFF. The CDR3 DNA is TGTGCCAGCAGCCCCCGTATGAGAGGGGAAAAACTGTTTTTT.

The gene calls are TRBV5-1 and TRBJ1-1; 9 bases fit TRBD1. The CDR3 extends over 15 amino acids. Germline V gene sequence: CDR1 SGHRS, CDR2 YFSETQ. V gave up 2 bases and J gave up 2 bases; unmatched junction bases: 4. CDR3 in amino acids: CASSLQGAGNTEAFF. CDR3 bases: TGCGCCAGCAGCTTACAGGGGGCGGGAAACACTGAAGCTTTCTTT.

This sequence joins TRBV9 and TRBJ2-5; 7 bases map to TRBD1. The V segment lost 6 bases and the J segment 3 bases; nucleotides outside the gene matches: 5. This CDR3 region has 13 residues. Germline loops: CDR1 SGDLS, CDR2 YYNGEE. The CDR3 bases are TGTGCCAGCAACGCCGGGACAGAAGAGACCCAGTACTTC. Its translation is CASNAGTEETQYF. Complete variable domain (other parts from reference TRBV9 and TRBJ2-5): DSGVTQTPKHLITATGQRVTLRCSPRSGDLSVYWYQQSLDQGLQFLIQYYNGEERAKGNILERFSAQQFPDLHSELNLSSLELGDSALYFCASNAGTEETQYFGPGTRLLVL.

The chain carries TRBV7-9 and TRBJ2-7; 10 bases are a match to TRBD1. CDR3 length: 16 amino acids. Trimming at V came to 2 bases and at J to 1 base, leaving 5 bases not matched to a gene. Germline assignment: CDR1 SEHNR and CDR2 FQNEAQ (reference sequence). CDR3 nucleotide sequence: TGTGCCAGCAGCTTATTAGGACAGGGGGTTTCCTACGAGCAGTACTTC. This gives the protein CASSLLGQGVSYEQYF.

For the CDR3, the DNA is TGTGCCACCAGTGACCCGGGACAGTCAAAAAACACCGGGGAGCTGTTTTTT. It yields the protein CATSDPGQSKNTGELFF. The rearrangement links TRBV24-1 to TRBJ2-2; 7 bases fit TRBD1. Germline V CDR1 and CDR2: KGHDR, SFDVKD. Trimming removed 4 bases from V and 2 bases from J; junction bases left unmatched: 9. This CDR3 has 17 residues.

J is TRBJ1-6 and V is TRBV2; tentatively, D is TRBD1 (6 bases). CDR3 size: 14 residues. The V end lost 7 bases, the J end lost 7 bases, and 14 bases lay between the germline ends. Germline CDR1 and CDR2: SNHLY and FYNNEI. CDR3 nucleotides: TGTGCCAGCAAGGAGGACAGTGACAATTCACCCCTCCACTTT. Its protein product is CASKEDSDNSPLHF. Supplemented by reference TRBV2 and TRBJ1-6, the full variable domain reads EPEVTQTPSHQVTQMGQEVILRCVPISNHLYFYWYRQILGQKVEFLVSFYNNEISEKSEIFDDQFSVERPDGSNFTLKIRSTKLEDSAMYFCASKEDSDNSPLHFGNGTRLTVT.

The V call is TRBV27, the J call TRBJ1-4; 7 bases match TRBD1. CDR1 and CDR2 from the germline V gene are MNHEY and SMNVEV (reference sequence). The CDR3 covers 16 residues. J was trimmed by 1 base and V by 6 bases; bases with no gene match: 8. CDR3 sequence (DNA): TGTGCCAGCAGGGACCTAGCAGGGGGAACTAATGAAAAACTGTTTTTT. Protein: CASRDLAGGTNEKLFF. Looking up the rest from reference TRBV27 and TRBJ1-4 gives the full variable domain: EAQVTQNPRYLITVTGKKLTVTCSQNMNHEYMSWYRQDPGLGLRQIYYSMNVEVTDKGDVPEGYKVSRKEKRNFPLILESPSPNQTSLYFCASRDLAGGTNEKLFFGSGTQLSVL.

This clone was seen a few times. V and J are TRBV20-1 and TRBJ2-1, with D hard to call. This CDR3 comprises 11 residues. CDR1 DFQATT and CDR2 SNEGSKA come from the germline V gene (reference sequence). The germline V and J ends were trimmed by 4 bases and 4 bases, with 5 bases remaining between them. The CDR3 DNA reads TGCAGTGCTAAGCTTTACAATGAGCAGTTCTTC. Amino acid sequence: CSAKLYNEQFF.

The rearrangement links TRBV15 to TRBJ1-1, with a tentative D call TRBD1 (6 bases). CDR3 size: 15 residues. The germline V and J ends were trimmed by 0 bases and 5 bases, with 13 bases remaining between them. Germline CDR1 and CDR2: LNHNV and YYDKDF (reference sequence). The CDR3 loop is CATSRDKGGGTEAFF. The CDR3 coding sequence is TGTGCCACCAGCAGAGATAAGGGAGGGGGAACTGAAGCTTTCTTT.

This chain links TRBV18 with TRBJ2-2; 8 bases line up with TRBD2. The CDR3 contains 16 residues. Per the germline V gene, CDR1 is KGHSH and CDR2 is LQKENI. With V trimmed by 8 bases and J by 2 bases, 10 bases remained unmatched. CDR3 nucleotides: TGTGCCAGCCCTGGAGTAGCGGGGAGAAACACCGGGGAGCTGTTTTTT. Translated, it gives CASPGVAGRNTGELFF. Using reference TRBV18 and TRBJ2-2 for the parts outside the CDR3, the full variable domain is NAGVMQNPRHLVRRRGQEARLRCSPMKGHSHVYWYRQLPEEGLKFMVYLQKENIIDESGMPKERFSAEFPKEGPSILRIQQVVRGDSAAYFCASPGVAGRNTGELFFGEGSRLTVL.

The chain carries TRBV27 and TRBJ2-5; perhaps TRBD1 as D (6 bases). CDR3 length equals 15 residues. V was trimmed by 3 bases and J by 2 bases, leaving 13 bases between them. CDR1 MNHEY and CDR2 SMNVEV come from the germline V gene (reference sequence). The CDR3: CASSLPPRGQETQYF. CDR3 nucleotide sequence: TGTGCCAGCAGTTTGCCTCCGAGGGGGCAAGAGACCCAGTACTTC.

This clone was counted a few times. The chain uses TRBV19 and TRBJ1-2; tentative D call: TRBD1 (5 bases). V was pared by 3 bases and J by 2 bases, with 10 bases between. This CDR3 comprises 14 residues. Germline CDR1 and CDR2: LNHDA and SQIVND (reference sequence). The CDR3 nucleotides read TGTGCCAGTAGTATCGGTGGGGGGAACTATGGCTACACCTTC. Encoded protein: CASSIGGGNYGYTF.

A few counts support this clone. This chain links TRBV5-6 with TRBJ1-6; TRBD1 agrees at 7 bases. This CDR3 contains 16 residues. Germline CDR1 reads SGHDT; CDR2 reads YYEEEE. V shed 4 bases and J 8 bases; nucleotides not matched to a gene: 12. The CDR3 spells CASSIRDRYTHSPLHF. In nucleotides, the CDR3 is TGTGCCAGCAGCATCCGGGACAGATACACTCATTCACCCCTCCACTTT.

This clone was detected ten times or more. The J gene is TRBJ1-1, the V gene TRBV2; tentatively, D is TRBD1 (5 bases). The length of the CDR3 is 12 residues. Between the trimmed V and J ends, which lost 10 bases and 2 bases, there was a span of 11 bases. Germline assignment: CDR1 SNHLY and CDR2 FYNNEI. The CDR3 sequence is CATQDTNTEAFF. Here the CDR3 DNA reads TGTGCCACCCAGGACACAAACACTGAAGCTTTCTTT.